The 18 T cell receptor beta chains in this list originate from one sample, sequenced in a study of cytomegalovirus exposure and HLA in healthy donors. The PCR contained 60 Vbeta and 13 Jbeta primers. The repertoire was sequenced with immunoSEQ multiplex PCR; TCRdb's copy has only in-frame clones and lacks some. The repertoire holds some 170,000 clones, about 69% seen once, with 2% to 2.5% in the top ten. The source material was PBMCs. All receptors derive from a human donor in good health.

CDR3 residues: CASSIGIRGLIGWSPLHF. CDR3 bases: TGTGCCAGTAGTATAGGGATCAGGGGGCTAATAGGTTGGTCACCCCTCCACTTT. The rearrangement links TRBV19 to TRBJ1-6; 8 bases align to TRBD1. After removal of 1 base from V and 10 bases from J, the junction contained 15 bases not matched to a gene. The germline V gene has CDR1 LNHDA and CDR2 SQIVND (reference sequence). This CDR3 has 18 amino acids.

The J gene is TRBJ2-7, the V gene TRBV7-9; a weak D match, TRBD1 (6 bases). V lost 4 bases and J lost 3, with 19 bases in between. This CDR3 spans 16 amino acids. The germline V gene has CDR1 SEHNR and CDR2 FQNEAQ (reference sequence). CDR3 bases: TGTGCCAGCAGCTCGGACCCCAGGACAGCCCACTACGAGCAGTACTTC. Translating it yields CASSSDPRTAHYEQYF.

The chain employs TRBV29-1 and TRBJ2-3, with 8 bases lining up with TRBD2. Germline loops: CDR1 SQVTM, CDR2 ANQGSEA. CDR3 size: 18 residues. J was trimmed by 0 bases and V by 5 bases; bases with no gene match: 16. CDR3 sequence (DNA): TGCAGCGTTCGGGAGGGAGAGAGGGAACTTCCTAGCACAGATACGCAGTATTTT. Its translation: CSVREGERELPSTDTQYF.

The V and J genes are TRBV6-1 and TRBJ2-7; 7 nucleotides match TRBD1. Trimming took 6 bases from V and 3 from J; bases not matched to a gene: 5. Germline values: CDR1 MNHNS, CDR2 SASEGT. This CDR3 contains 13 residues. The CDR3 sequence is CASRETGSYEQYF. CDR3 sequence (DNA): TGTGCCAGCAGGGAGACAGGGAGCTACGAGCAGTACTTC.

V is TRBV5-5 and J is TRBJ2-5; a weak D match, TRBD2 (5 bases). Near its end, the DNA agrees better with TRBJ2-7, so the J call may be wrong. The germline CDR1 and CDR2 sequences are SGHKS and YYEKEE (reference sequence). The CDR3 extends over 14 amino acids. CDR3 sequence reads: CASSPGIVSYEQYF. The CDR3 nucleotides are TGTGCCAGCAGCCCGGGAATTGTCTCATACGAGCAGTACTTC.

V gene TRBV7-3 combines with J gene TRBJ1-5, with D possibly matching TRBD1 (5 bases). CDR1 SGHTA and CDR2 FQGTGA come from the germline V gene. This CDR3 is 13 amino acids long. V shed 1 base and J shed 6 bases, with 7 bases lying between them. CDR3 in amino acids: CASSLSGAQPQHF. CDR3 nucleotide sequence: TGTGCCAGCAGCTTAAGCGGGGCTCAGCCCCAGCATTTT.

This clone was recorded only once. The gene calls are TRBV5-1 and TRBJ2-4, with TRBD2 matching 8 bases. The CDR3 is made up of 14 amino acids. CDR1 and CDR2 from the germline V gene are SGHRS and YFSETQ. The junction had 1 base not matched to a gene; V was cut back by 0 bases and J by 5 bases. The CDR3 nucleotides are TGCGCCAGCAGCTTGGAGGGACTAGAAAACATTCAGTACTTC. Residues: CASSLEGLENIQYF.

The CDR3 sequence is CASGAVTQYF. The CDR3 region has the DNA TGTGCCAGCGGAGCGGTTACGCAGTATTTT. V is TRBV5-4 and J is TRBJ2-3; weak D call: TRBD2 (5 bases). CDR3 size: 10 residues. Trimming took 7 bases from V and 8 from J, leaving 8 bases between them. The germline CDR1 and CDR2 sequences are SGHNT and YYREEE (reference sequence).

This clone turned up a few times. CDR3 region: CASSLVGGLGAGSNEQFF. DNA for the CDR3: TGTGCCAGCAGCTTAGTTGGTGGGTTGGGGGCTGGGTCCAATGAGCAGTTCTTC. This chain joins TRBV7-2 and TRBJ2-1; maybe TRBD1 (6 bases). The V gene lost 1 base and the J gene lost 6 bases, with 22 bases spanning the gap. Per the germline V gene, CDR1 is SGHTA and CDR2 is FQGNSA. The length of the CDR3 is 18 residues.

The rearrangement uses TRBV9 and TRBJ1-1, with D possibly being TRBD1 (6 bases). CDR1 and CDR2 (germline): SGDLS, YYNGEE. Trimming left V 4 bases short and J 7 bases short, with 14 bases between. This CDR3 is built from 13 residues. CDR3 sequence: CASSPQGTFEAFF. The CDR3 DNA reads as TGTGCCAGCAGCCCCCAGGGGACCTTTGAAGCTTTCTTT.

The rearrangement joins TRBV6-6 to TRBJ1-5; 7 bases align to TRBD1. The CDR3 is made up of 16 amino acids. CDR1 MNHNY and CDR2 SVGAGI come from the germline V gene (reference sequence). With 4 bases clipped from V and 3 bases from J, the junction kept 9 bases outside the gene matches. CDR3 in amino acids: CASSSNTGVDNQPQHF. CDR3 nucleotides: TGTGCCAGCAGTTCGAATACAGGGGTCGACAATCAGCCCCAGCATTTT.

The CDR3 DNA is TGCGCCAGCAGTCAATCTGGGGGACAGTCTAGCAATCAGCCCCAGCATTTT. Translation gives CASSQSGGQSSNQPQHF. The V gene is TRBV23-1, the J gene TRBJ1-5, with 7 bases aligning to TRBD1. TRBV23-1 is annotated as an ORF whose role is uncertain. The CDR3 is 17 residues long. The J segment lost 0 bases and the V segment lost 0 bases, leaving 5 bases of the junction unmatched.

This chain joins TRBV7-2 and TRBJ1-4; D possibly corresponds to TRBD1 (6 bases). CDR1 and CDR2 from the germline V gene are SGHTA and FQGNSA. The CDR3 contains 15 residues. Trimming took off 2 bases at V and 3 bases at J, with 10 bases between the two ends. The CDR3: CASSLQTGPNEKLFF. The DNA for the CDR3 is TGTGCCAGCAGCTTACAGACAGGCCCTAATGAAAAACTGTTTTTT. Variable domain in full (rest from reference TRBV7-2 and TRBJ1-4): GAGVSQSPSNKVTEKGKDVELRCDPISGHTALYWYRQSLGQGLEFLIYFQGNSAPDKSGLPSDRFSAERTGGSVSTLTIQRTQQEDSAVYLCASSLQTGPNEKLFFGSGTQLSVL.

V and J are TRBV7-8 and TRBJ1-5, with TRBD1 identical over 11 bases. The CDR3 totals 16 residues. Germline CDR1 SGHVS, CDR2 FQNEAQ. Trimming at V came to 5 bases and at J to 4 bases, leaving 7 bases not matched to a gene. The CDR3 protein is CASSPRDRGGNQPQHF. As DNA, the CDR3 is TGTGCCAGCAGCCCCCGGGACAGGGGGGGGAATCAGCCCCAGCATTTT.

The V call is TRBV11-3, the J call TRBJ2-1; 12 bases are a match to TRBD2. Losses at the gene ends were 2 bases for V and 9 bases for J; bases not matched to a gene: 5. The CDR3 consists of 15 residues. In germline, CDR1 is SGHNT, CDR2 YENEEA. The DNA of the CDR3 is TGTGCCAGCAGCTTATCGGGACTAGCGGGTAGTGAGCAGTTCTTC. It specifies CASSLSGLAGSEQFF.

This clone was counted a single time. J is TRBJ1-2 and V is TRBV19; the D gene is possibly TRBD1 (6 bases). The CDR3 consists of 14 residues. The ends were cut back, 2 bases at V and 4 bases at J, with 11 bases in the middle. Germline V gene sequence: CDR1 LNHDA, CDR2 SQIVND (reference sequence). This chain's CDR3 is CASSITQGPYGYTF. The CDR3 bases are TGTGCCAGTAGTATAACCCAGGGGCCCTATGGCTACACCTTC.

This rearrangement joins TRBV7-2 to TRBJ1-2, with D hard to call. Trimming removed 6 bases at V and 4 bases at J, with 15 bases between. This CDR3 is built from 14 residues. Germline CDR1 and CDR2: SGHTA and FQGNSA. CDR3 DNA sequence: TGTGCCAGCAGGTTACCGCGGGGAGGCTATGGCTACACCTTC. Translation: CASRLPRGGYGYTF.

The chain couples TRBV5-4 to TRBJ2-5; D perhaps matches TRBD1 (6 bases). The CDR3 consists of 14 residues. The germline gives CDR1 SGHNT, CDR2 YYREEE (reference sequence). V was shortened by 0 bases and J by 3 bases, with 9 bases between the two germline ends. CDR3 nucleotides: TGTGCCAGCAGCTTGGGCCAGGGGAAAGAGACCCAGTACTTC. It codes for CASSLGQGKETQYF.